One sample yielded the 32 T cell receptor beta chains listed below, sequenced in a study of regulatory T cells in long-lasting Graves disease. Time point here: newly diagnosed GD, antithyroid drugs for less than 3 months. TCR sequences were obtained from RNA taken from PBMCs. iRepertoire HTBI primers and Arm-PCR of CDR3 regions built TCR beta libraries. TCRdb used MiXCR to reprocess the multiplex PCR reads, holding one entry per CDR3 protein. The profile covers approximately 390,000 distinct CDR3 sequences, with around 16% appearing a single time and roughly 21% taken by the ten largest. This sample was also put to use in a study of T cells in Graves' hyperthyroidism and ophthalmopathy.

Sequencing used peripheral blood mononuclear cells (PBMCs), obtained at new diagnosis, from a patient treated with antithyroid drugs. The receptors stem from a woman aged 18-29 years with Graves disease.

As for this clonotype: This clone may be a read error of a much larger clone one base away. J is TRBJ2-7 and V is TRBV2; a possible D gene is TRBD1 (6 bases). CDR1 and CDR2 (germline): SNHLY, FYNNEI. The V end lost 1 base, the J end lost 4 bases, and 14 bases lay between the germline ends. There are 15 residues in the CDR3. Here the CDR3 DNA reads TGTGCCAGCAGTGAAGTGAGCGACAGGCCTTACGAGCAGTACTTC. The encoded protein is CASSEVSDRPYEQYF.

This clonotype showed up many times. The J gene is TRBJ2-5, the V gene TRBV6-4, with a tentative D call TRBD1 (6 bases). From germline, CDR1 is MRHNA and CDR2 SNTAGT. The CDR3 totals 15 residues. V was trimmed by 9 bases and J by 4 bases, leaving 21 bases between them. Here the CDR3 reads CARRGQLDRLETQYF. CDR3 nucleotide sequence: TGTGCCAGGCGAGGCCAATTAGACAGGCTAGAGACCCAGTACTTC.

This clonotype was observed a handful of times. The chain combines TRBV30 with TRBJ1-4; D not certain. Germline loops: CDR1 GTSNPN, CDR2 SVGIG (reference sequence). The CDR3 has 15 amino acids. Between the trimmed V and J ends, which lost 3 bases and 6 bases, there was a span of 17 bases. The CDR3 DNA follows: TGTGCCTGGAGCGAGACCAGTAGATCCGATGAAAAACTGTTTTTT. It encodes CAWSETSRSDEKLFF.

The chain combines TRBV3-1 with TRBJ2-3; 9 positions match TRBD2. The germline V gene has CDR1 LGHDT and CDR2 YNNKEL (reference sequence). This CDR3 is built from 16 residues. The junction had 4 bases not matched to a gene; V was cut back by 2 bases and J by 1 base. The CDR3: CASSQKASGGTDTQYF. Written as DNA, the CDR3 is TGTGCCAGCAGCCAAAAGGCTAGCGGGGGCACAGATACGCAGTATTTT.

There are many counts of this clonotype. The rearrangement uses TRBV2 and TRBJ1-5, with unresolved D. The germline V and J ends were trimmed by 0 bases and 5 bases, with 14 bases remaining between them. The CDR3 is 16 amino acids. The germline V gene encodes CDR1 SNHLY and CDR2 FYNNEI. As DNA, the CDR3 is TGTGCCAGCAGTGAAGCGCTTAACAGACCCCATCAGCCCCAGCATTTT. Translation gives CASSEALNRPHQPQHF.

This clonotype was detected ten times or more. The chain joins TRBV12-3 or TRBV12-4 to TRBJ2-7, with D possibly matching TRBD2 (6 bases). The CDR3 runs 13 residues. V lost 3 bases and J 13 bases, leaving 19 bases between the germline ends. The CDR3 DNA is TGTGCCAGCAGTTTGTCACCCGGGGAGGCCGTATACTTC. It codes for CASSLSPGEAVYF.

The chain links TRBV9 to TRBJ2-5; TRBD1 is a possible D gene (6 bases). Looked up from germline, CDR1 is SGDLS and CDR2 is YYNGEE. Trimming shortened V by 4 bases and J by 4 bases, and 17 bases separated the two germline ends. The CDR3 is 15 residues long. CDR3 sequence: CASSRARGSPETQYF. In DNA form, the CDR3 reads TGTGCCAGCAGCAGAGCGAGGGGGAGCCCAGAGACCCAGTACTTC.

This clonotype was counted at least ten times. The rearrangement uses TRBV27 and TRBJ2-3; D is uncertain. V lost 5 bases and J lost 4, with 7 bases in between. The germline V gene encodes CDR1 MNHEY and CDR2 SMNVEV (reference sequence). CDR3 length equals 12 residues. The CDR3 bases are TGTGCCAGCAGTGCGGTTCCAGATACGCAGTATTTT. This translates into CASSAVPDTQYF.

This sequence joins TRBV4-2 and TRBJ2-3; D may match TRBD1 or TRBD2 (5 bases each). The V gene's germline CDR1 is LGHNA and CDR2 YNFKEQ. V shed 4 bases and J shed 2 bases, with 16 bases lying between them. This CDR3 is built from 16 residues. The CDR3 sequence: CASSLTGLDNTDTQYF. The CDR3, as DNA: TGTGCCAGCAGCCTAACGGGGTTGGACAACACAGATACGCAGTATTTT.

Many counts were recorded for this clonotype. The chain uses TRBV28 and TRBJ2-7, with D perhaps matching TRBD1 (6 bases). Trimming removed 4 bases from V and 5 bases from J, with 12 bases in between. The CDR3 is 13 residues long. Germline V gene data show CDR1 as MDHEN and CDR2 as SYDVKM. CDR3 residues: CASSSQGLDEQYF. Here the CDR3 DNA reads TGTGCCAGCAGTTCCCAGGGGCTCGACGAGCAGTACTTC.

This clonotype appeared many times. This rearrangement joins TRBV5-6 to TRBJ1-4; D is ambiguous. Germline CDR1 SGHDT, CDR2 YYEEEE. The CDR3 spans 12 residues. Trimming cost V 4 bases and J 5 bases, with 6 bases left between them. This CDR3 is CASSGPNEKLFF. The DNA of the CDR3 is TGTGCCAGCAGCGGACCCAATGAAAAACTGTTTTTT.

This clonotype has just a few counts. J is TRBJ2-1 and V is TRBV2; 11 positions match TRBD1. Germline trimming cut 7 bases from V and 4 bases from J; bases unmatched to any gene: 6. Germline CDR1 and CDR2: SNHLY and FYNNEI. This CDR3 comprises 15 residues. The DNA of the CDR3 is TGTGCCAGCACCCCGGGACAGGGGGGGTACAATGAGCAGTTCTTC. Translating it yields CASTPGQGGYNEQFF.

This clonotype has a count of ten or more. The chain joins TRBV9 to TRBJ2-1; 9 bases align to TRBD2. Germline loops: CDR1 SGDLS, CDR2 YYNGEE. This CDR3 contains 15 residues. J gave up 5 bases and V 0 bases, and 3 bases lay outside the gene matches. CDR3 region: CASSVGSSGNNEQFF. DNA for the CDR3: TGTGCCAGCAGCGTAGGGTCTAGCGGGAACAATGAGCAGTTCTTC. Together with reference TRBV9 and TRBJ2-1, the CDR3 gives the full variable domain: DSGVTQTPKHLITATGQRVTLRCSPRSGDLSVYWYQQSLDQGLQFLIQYYNGEERAKGNILERFSAQQFPDLHSELNLSSLELGDSALYFCASSVGSSGNNEQFFGPGTRLTVL.

This clonotype was recorded many times. V is TRBV20-1 and J is TRBJ2-7, with a tentative D call TRBD2 (5 bases). The CDR3 length is 11 residues. Germline lookup yields CDR1 DFQATT and CDR2 SNEGSKA (reference sequence). V was pared by 4 bases and J by 2 bases, with 6 bases between. The CDR3 nucleotides read TGCAGTGCTAAGCGGACCTACGAGCAGTACTTC. Encoded protein: CSAKRTYEQYF.

This clonotype was counted ten times or more. The chain recombines TRBV11-2 with TRBJ2-5; TRBD1 agrees at 9 bases. The junction had 6 bases not matched to a gene; V was cut back by 3 bases and J by 1 base. This CDR3 is 16 amino acids long. CDR1 and CDR2 (germline): SGHAT, FQNNGV. The CDR3 DNA is TGTGCCAGCAGCTTGGGACAGGGCGGGATCCAAGAGACCCAGTACTTC. Residues: CASSLGQGGIQETQYF.

CDR3 sequence reads: CATESGELFF. The CDR3 nucleotides are TGTGCCACAGAGTCCGGGGAGCTGTTTTTT. V gene TRBV19 combines with J gene TRBJ2-2; D is uncertain. The CDR3 contains 10 residues. With 10 bases removed from V and 6 bases from J, the gap between germline ends came to 6 bases. Germline CDR1 LNHDA, CDR2 SQIVND (reference sequence). Together with reference TRBV19 and TRBJ2-2, the CDR3 gives the full variable domain: DGGITQSPKYLFRKEGQNVTLSCEQNLNHDAMYWYRQDPGQGLRLIYYSQIVNDFQKGDIAEGYSVSREKKESFPLTVTSAQKNPTAFYLCATESGELFFGEGSRLTVL.

The chain combines TRBV5-1 with TRBJ1-1; TRBD1 matches 9 bases. The CDR3 totals 15 residues. V trimming: 4 bases; J trimming: 3 bases; junction bases outside the gene matches: 7. The germline V gene encodes CDR1 SGHRS and CDR2 YFSETQ. CDR3 sequence: CASSGAGQGYTEAFF. The DNA of the CDR3 is TGCGCCAGCAGCGGGGCCGGACAGGGGTACACTGAAGCTTTCTTT.

The chain is built from TRBV7-9 and TRBJ2-1, with D hard to call. V was shortened by 0 bases and J by 2 bases, with 8 bases between the two germline ends. Per germline, CDR1 SEHNR and CDR2 FQNEAQ (reference sequence). The CDR3 has 15 amino acids. The CDR3 DNA is TGTGCCAGCAGCTTAGCATTAGCTACCTACAATGAGCAGTTCTTC. This sequence encodes CASSLALATYNEQFF.

This clonotype was found many times. The CDR3 coding sequence is TGTGCCTGGAGTGCAAGGGGGATGGATACGCAGTATTTT. Protein sequence: CAWSARGMDTQYF. This chain joins TRBV30 and TRBJ2-3, with a possible D match to TRBD1 (6 bases). The CDR3 covers 13 residues. V shed 1 base and J shed 6 bases, with 11 bases lying between them. CDR1 is GTSNPN and CDR2 is SVGIG in the germline V gene (reference sequence). The variable domain in full, with the rest retrieved from reference TRBV30 and TRBJ2-3, is SQTIHQWPATLVQPVGSPLSLECTVEGTSNPNLYWYRQAAGRGLQLLFYSVGIGQISSEVPQNLSASRPQDRQFILSSKKLLLSDSGFYLCAWSARGMDTQYFGPGTRLTVL.

This clonotype was observed many times. The chain employs TRBV12-3 or TRBV12-4 and TRBJ2-7; a possible D gene is TRBD2 (6 bases). Trimming took 5 bases from V and 5 from J, leaving 19 bases between them. The CDR3 has 15 amino acids. CDR3 DNA: TGTGCCAGCAGTAGAACGGGGGATCGGGCCCACGAGCAGTACTTC. Its protein is CASSRTGDRAHEQYF.

The rearrangement links TRBV20-1 to TRBJ1-6, with 7 bases lining up with TRBD1. The germline V gene encodes CDR1 DFQATT and CDR2 SNEGSKA (reference sequence). The CDR3 runs 13 residues. V gave up 7 bases and J gave up 8 bases; unmatched junction bases: 8. The CDR3 DNA reads as TGCAGTGTTAGTGGGACAGCGGATTCACCCCTCCACTTT. Protein: CSVSGTADSPLHF.

The chain links TRBV6-2 or TRBV6-3 to TRBJ1-4, with TRBD1 matching 9 bases. CDR3 length equals 18 residues. The V gene's germline CDR1 is MNHEY and CDR2 SVGEGT. V trimming: 7 bases; J trimming: 5 bases; junction bases outside the gene matches: 17. CDR3 sequence: CASTLPPGQGGLNEKLFF. For the CDR3, the DNA is TGTGCCAGCACCTTACCGCCGGGACAGGGAGGGCTCAATGAAAAACTGTTTTTT.

The rearrangement uses TRBV5-4 and TRBJ2-5; the D gene is possibly TRBD2 (6 bases). The end of the DNA aligns better with TRBJ2-1, so the J call may be wrong. The CDR3 is made up of 15 amino acids. Germline V lookup: CDR1 SGHNT, CDR2 YYREEE (reference sequence). The CDR3 loop reads CASSLEGTGGNEQFF. The CDR3 coding sequence is TGTGCCAGCAGCTTGGAGGGGACTGGGGGCAATGAGCAGTTCTTC.

This clonotype was seen a few times. This sequence joins TRBV10-3 and TRBJ1-3, with a tentative D call TRBD1 (6 bases). V was pared by 10 bases and J by 6 bases, with 16 bases between. This CDR3 has 13 residues. CDR1 and CDR2 (germline): ENHRY, SYGVKD. This CDR3 reads CATQRTAVNTIYF. The CDR3 DNA follows: TGTGCCACCCAGAGGACAGCGGTAAACACCATATATTTT.

At least ten counts were recorded for this clonotype. The genes are TRBV5-1 and TRBJ1-1, with D unresolved. Between the trimmed V and J ends, which lost 6 bases and 2 bases, there was a span of 11 bases. This CDR3 has 13 amino acids. CDR1 is SGHRS, CDR2 YFSETQ, per germline. As DNA, the CDR3 is TGCGCCAGCACCCGGGAGAGAAACACTGAAGCTTTCTTT. It yields the protein CASTRERNTEAFF.

The genes are TRBV24-1 and TRBJ2-6; 8 nucleotides line up with TRBD2. The CDR3 totals 19 residues. Germline V lookup: CDR1 KGHDR, CDR2 SFDVKD. Unmatched junction bases numbered 11, after V lost 4 bases and J lost 1 base. CDR3 nucleotides: TGTGCCACCAGTGACCCCGGGGGGGGGCTTAGTTCTGGGGCCAACGTCCTGACTTTC. Protein sequence: CATSDPGGGLSSGANVLTF.

This clonotype appeared many times. V is TRBV6-2 or TRBV6-3 and J is TRBJ1-5; 9 bases align to TRBD1. The CDR3 length is 17 residues. J gave up 3 bases and V 6 bases, and 12 bases lay outside the gene matches. Germline values: CDR1 MNHEY, CDR2 SVGEGT. The CDR3 sequence: CASRITGGGVINQPQHF. In nucleotides, the CDR3 is TGTGCCAGCAGGATAACAGGGGGCGGCGTGATCAATCAGCCCCAGCATTTT.

V gene TRBV5-1 combines with J gene TRBJ1-2; maybe TRBD1 (6 bases). Germline CDR1 is SGHRS and CDR2 is YFSETQ. V lost 4 bases to trimming and J lost 2 bases, with 9 bases between them. The CDR3 consists of 13 residues. CDR3 coding DNA: TGCGCCAGCAGCCAGGGGATGAACTATGGCTACACCTTC. Its translation: CASSQGMNYGYTF.

This clonotype was detected only a few times. The rearrangement links TRBV5-1 to TRBJ2-3; no firm D call. This CDR3 comprises 16 residues. The germline V gene encodes CDR1 SGHRS and CDR2 YFSETQ. The V end was cut by 7 bases, the J end by 0 bases, with 18 bases between. This CDR3 reads CASGDGGTYSTDTQYF. The CDR3 nucleotides read TGCGCCAGCGGAGACGGCGGAACGTATAGCACAGATACGCAGTATTTT.

This clonotype has a count of ten or more. The chain has TRBV5-1 and TRBJ2-1, with no clear D. V was cut by 5 bases and J by 12 bases, with 24 bases left in between. Germline assignment: CDR1 SGHRS and CDR2 YFSETQ. This CDR3 spans 15 amino acids. The DNA of the CDR3 is TGCGCCAGCAGGGAGCCCCAACTCCGTCCTGCAGTGCAGTTCTTC. Translating gives CASREPQLRPAVQFF.

This clonotype was recorded at least ten times. The J gene is TRBJ2-2, the V gene TRBV27; 10 bases are a match to TRBD2. Unmatched junction bases numbered 4, after V lost 3 bases and J lost 0 bases. Germline V lookup: CDR1 MNHEY, CDR2 SMNVEV (reference sequence). The CDR3 has 17 residues. The CDR3 loop is CASSFHTSGANTGELFF. CDR3 coding DNA: TGTGCCAGCAGTTTCCATACTAGCGGGGCGAACACCGGGGAGCTGTTTTTT.

On this clonotype itself: This could be a read error, since a much larger clone is one nucleotide away. The chain recombines TRBV5-1 with TRBJ2-1; TRBD2 agrees at 9 bases. The CDR3 consists of 15 residues. Per the germline V gene, CDR1 is SGHRS and CDR2 is YFSETQ. The CDR3 coding sequence is TGCGCCAACAGCTCACGGAGCGGGGGGTTCGATGAGCAGTTCTTC. Protein sequence: CANSSRSGGFDEQFF.